This TCR beta chain was sequenced during a study of blood T cell repertoires in COVID-19. Study-wide background: Acute and convalescent COVID-19 specimens originated in the United States, Italy and Spain. PBMCs, B-cell-depleted T cells, or T cells were the source of the cDNA or gDNA that made up the material.

Per germline, CDR1 GTSNPN and CDR2 SVGIG (reference sequence). Trimming pared 0 bases from V and 6 bases from J, leaving 9 bases between. This CDR3 comprises 13 residues. Libraries were prepared by immunoSEQ multiplex PCR; TCRdb keeps only in-frame clonotypes and omits some of them. The repertoire consists of roughly 300,000 clones, with around nine tenths occurring once and the leading ten covering 1.5% to 2%. Recruited during active infection, patients (from Seattle) were subsequently followed longitudinally. This TCR was recovered from a woman in her twenties or thirties with COVID-19, enrolled during active disease. This chain uses TRBV30 with TRBJ1-5; D might be TRBD1 (5 bases). The sequencing input was peripheral blood. CDR3 protein: CAWSVRAAQPQHF. The CDR3 region has the DNA TGTGCCTGGAGTGTCAGGGCGGCTCAGCCCCAGCATTTT.